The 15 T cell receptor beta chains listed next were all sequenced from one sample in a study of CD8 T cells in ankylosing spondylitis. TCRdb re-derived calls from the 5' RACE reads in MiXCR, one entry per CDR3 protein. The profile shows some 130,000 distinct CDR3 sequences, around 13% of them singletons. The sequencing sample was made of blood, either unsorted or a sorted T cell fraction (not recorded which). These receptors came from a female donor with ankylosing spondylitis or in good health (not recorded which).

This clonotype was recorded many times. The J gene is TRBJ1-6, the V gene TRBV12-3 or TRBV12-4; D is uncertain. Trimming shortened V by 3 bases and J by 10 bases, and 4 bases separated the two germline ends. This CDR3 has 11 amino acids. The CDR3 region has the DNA TGTGCCAGCAGTTTGAACTCACCCCTCCACTTT. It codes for CASSLNSPLHF.

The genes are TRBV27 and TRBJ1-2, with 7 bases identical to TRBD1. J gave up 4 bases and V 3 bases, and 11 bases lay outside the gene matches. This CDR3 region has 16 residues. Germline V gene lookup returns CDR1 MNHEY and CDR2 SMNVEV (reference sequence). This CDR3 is CASSFTGTENLYGYTF. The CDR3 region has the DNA TGTGCCAGCAGTTTTACCGGGACAGAAAACCTCTATGGCTACACCTTC.

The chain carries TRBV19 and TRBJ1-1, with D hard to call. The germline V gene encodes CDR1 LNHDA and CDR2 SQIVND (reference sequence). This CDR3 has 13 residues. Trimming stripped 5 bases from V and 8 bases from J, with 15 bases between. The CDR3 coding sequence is TGTGCCAGTAGTCCAGCCCTGAGGTCGGAAGCTTTCTTT. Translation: CASSPALRSEAFF.

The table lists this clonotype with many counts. Here the CDR3 DNA reads TGTGCCAGCAGTGTTCAGGGGGCTGGGGCCAACGTCCTGACTTTC. It is translated as CASSVQGAGANVLTF. The gene calls are TRBV2 and TRBJ2-6, with 7 nucleotides matching TRBD1. V was clipped by 4 bases and J by 2 bases; unmatched bases: 2. Germline V CDR1 and CDR2: SNHLY, FYNNEI. The length of the CDR3 is 15 residues.

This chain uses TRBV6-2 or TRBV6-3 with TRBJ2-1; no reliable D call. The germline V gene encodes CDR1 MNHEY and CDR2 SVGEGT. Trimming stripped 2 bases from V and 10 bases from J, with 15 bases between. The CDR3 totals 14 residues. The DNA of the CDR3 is TGTGCCAGCAGTTACGGTCTAACCATCGGGGAGCAGTTCTTC. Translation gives CASSYGLTIGEQFF.

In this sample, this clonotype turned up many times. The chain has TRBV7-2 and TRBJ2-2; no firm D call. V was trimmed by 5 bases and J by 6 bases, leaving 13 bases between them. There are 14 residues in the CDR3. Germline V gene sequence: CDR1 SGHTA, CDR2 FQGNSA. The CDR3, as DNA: TGTGCCAGCAGCCACCCCTTTGGGGCCGGGGAGCTGTTTTTT. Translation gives CASSHPFGAGELFF.

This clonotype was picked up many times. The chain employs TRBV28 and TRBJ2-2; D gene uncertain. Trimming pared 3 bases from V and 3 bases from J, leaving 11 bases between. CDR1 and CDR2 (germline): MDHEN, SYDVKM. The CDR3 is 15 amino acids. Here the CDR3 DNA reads TGTGCCAGCAGTTTGCTTTCAAGCTACACCGGGGAGCTGTTTTTT. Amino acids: CASSLLSSYTGELFF.

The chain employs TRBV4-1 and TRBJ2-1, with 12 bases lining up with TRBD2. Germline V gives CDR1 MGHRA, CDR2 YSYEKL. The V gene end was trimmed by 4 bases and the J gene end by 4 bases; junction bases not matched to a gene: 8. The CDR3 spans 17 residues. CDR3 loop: CASSPTSGRVSYNEQFF. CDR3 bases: TGCGCCAGCAGCCCGACTAGCGGGAGAGTGTCATACAATGAGCAGTTCTTC.

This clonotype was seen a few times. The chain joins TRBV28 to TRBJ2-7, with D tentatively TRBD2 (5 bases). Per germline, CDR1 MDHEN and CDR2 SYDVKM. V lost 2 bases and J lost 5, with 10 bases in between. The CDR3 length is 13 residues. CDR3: CASSLRPGNEQYF. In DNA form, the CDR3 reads TGTGCCAGCAGTTTAAGGCCCGGGAACGAGCAGTACTTC.

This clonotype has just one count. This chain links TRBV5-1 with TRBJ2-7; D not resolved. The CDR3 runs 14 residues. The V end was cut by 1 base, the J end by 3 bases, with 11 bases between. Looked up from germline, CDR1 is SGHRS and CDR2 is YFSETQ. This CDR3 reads CASSLPSDVYEQYF. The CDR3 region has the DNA TGCGCCAGCAGCTTGCCCTCCGACGTCTACGAGCAGTACTTC.

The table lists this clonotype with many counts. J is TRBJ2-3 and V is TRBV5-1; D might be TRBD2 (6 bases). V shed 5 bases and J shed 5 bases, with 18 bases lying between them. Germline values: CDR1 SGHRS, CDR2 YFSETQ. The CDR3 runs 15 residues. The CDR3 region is CASRRDLVGIDTQYF. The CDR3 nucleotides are TGCGCCAGCAGACGGGACTTAGTCGGGATAGATACGCAGTATTTT.

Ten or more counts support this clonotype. The CDR3 nucleotides read TGCAGTGCCACCTTATATGGCGGGCGCTCTAAGGACGAGCAGTACTTC. Amino acid sequence: CSATLYGGRSKDEQYF. This rearrangement joins TRBV20-1 to TRBJ2-7; D perhaps matches TRBD2 (5 bases). The CDR3 has 16 amino acids. Per the germline V gene, CDR1 is DFQATT and CDR2 is SNEGSKA (reference sequence). Trimming pared 6 bases from V and 5 bases from J, leaving 26 bases between.

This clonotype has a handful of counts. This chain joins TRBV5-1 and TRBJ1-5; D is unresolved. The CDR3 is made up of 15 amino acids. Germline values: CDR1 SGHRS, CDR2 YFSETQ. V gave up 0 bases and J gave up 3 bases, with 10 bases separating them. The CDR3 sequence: CASSLEGRYNQPQHF. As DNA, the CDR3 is TGCGCCAGCAGCTTGGAGGGCAGGTACAATCAGCCCCAGCATTTT.

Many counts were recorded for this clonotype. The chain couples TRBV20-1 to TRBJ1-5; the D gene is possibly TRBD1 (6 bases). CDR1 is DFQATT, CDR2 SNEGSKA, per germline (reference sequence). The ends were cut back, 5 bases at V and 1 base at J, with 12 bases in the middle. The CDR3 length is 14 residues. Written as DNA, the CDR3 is TGCAGTGCTCGTACCACAGGGAGCAATCAGCCCCAGCATTTT. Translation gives CSARTTGSNQPQHF.

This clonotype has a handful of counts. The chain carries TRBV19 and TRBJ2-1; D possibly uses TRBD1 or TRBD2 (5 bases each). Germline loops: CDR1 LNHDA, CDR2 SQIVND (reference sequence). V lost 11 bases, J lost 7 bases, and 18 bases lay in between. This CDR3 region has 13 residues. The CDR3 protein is CASVSGGANEQFF. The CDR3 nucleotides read TGTGCCTCAGTGAGTGGGGGAGCGAATGAGCAGTTCTTC.